The following is a T cell receptor (beta chain) sequence with its context. Per the germline V gene, CDR1 is MRHNA and CDR2 is SNTAGT. This CDR3 region has 14 residues. Trimming took 2 bases from V and 2 from J, leaving 10 bases between them. This specimen belongs to a study of blood T cell repertoires in COVID-19. Original methodology: Estimation of nucleated cell counts relied on the amplification of reference gene primers. Using immunoSEQ multiplex PCR, the repertoire was profiled, and TCRdb retains in-frame clones only, with some absent. The V and J calls and clone size come from that table; D and trimming were worked out from the DNA. The sample consists of approximately 330,000 clones, about 90% of them appearing once.

The chain links TRBV6-4 to TRBJ2-7; D unresolved. This receptor was obtained from a woman aged 25 to 39 who had recovered from COVID-19. The material sequenced was PBMCs or T cells enriched from blood (not recorded which). CDR3 bases: TGTGCCAGCAGTGACGGGCAGGAAACCTACGAGCAGTACTTC. The encoded protein is CASSDGQETYEQYF.